These 25 T cell receptor beta chains came from one sample sequenced in a study of blood T cells in healthy people across ages. Using a J-beta primer mix together with a sample-barcoded 5' primer, a second PCR was run for roughly 6 to 12 cycles. In TCRdb, the 5' RACE reads were re-called with MiXCR into one record per CDR3 protein. Of 980,000 or so distinct CDR3 sequences listed, about 48% are singletons. Sequenced input: blood. Receptors originate from a man younger than 40 in good health.

Turning to this clonotype: This may be a read error, as it is one base from a much larger clone. The J gene is TRBJ2-1, the V gene TRBV24-1; 10 nucleotides align to TRBD1. This CDR3 has 14 residues. Germline loops: CDR1 KGHDR, CDR2 SFDVKD. V gave up 9 bases and J gave up 11 bases; unmatched junction bases: 12. The CDR3 is CATSKDRGTGKQFF. The CDR3 DNA reads as TGTGCCACCTCCAAGGACAGGGGGACAGGTAAGCAGTTCTTC.

This clonotype was found a few times. The chain is built from TRBV12-3 or TRBV12-4 and TRBJ1-1; the D is unclear. V was clipped by 2 bases and J by 0 bases, with 10 bases between them. This CDR3 spans 15 amino acids. The CDR3 nucleotides read TGTGCCAGCAGTTTAACCAGATCCATGAACACTGAAGCTTTCTTT. It is translated as CASSLTRSMNTEAFF.

The sample holds a few counts of this clonotype. This chain uses TRBV29-1 with TRBJ2-3; perhaps TRBD2 as D (6 bases). Trimming stripped 7 bases from V and 5 bases from J, with 19 bases between. There are 14 residues in the CDR3. Germline V lookup: CDR1 SQVTM, CDR2 ANQGSEA. The CDR3 loop is CSGTGTSSKDTQYF. DNA of the CDR3: TGCAGCGGAACCGGGACTTCAAGTAAAGATACGCAGTATTTT.

On this clonotype itself: This could be a read error, since a much larger clone is one nucleotide away. The rearrangement joins TRBV12-3 or TRBV12-4 to TRBJ1-2; D ambiguous. The CDR3 loop spans 12 amino acids. This chain's CDR3 is CASSLGNYGHTF. CDR3 nucleotide sequence: TGTGCCAGCAGTTTAGGGAACTATGGCCACACCTTC.

This clonotype was counted a few times. The rearrangement links TRBV6-1 to TRBJ1-1, with a tentative D call TRBD1 (5 bases). V dropped 6 bases and J dropped 2 bases, with 13 bases sitting between them. The CDR3 sequence is 14 residues long. In germline, CDR1 is MNHNS, CDR2 SASEGT. This chain's CDR3 is CASRREGHNTEAFF. The CDR3 DNA reads TGTGCCAGCAGGAGGGAGGGGCACAACACTGAAGCTTTCTTT.

This clonotype has a single count. This rearrangement joins TRBV18 to TRBJ2-3; TRBD2 matches at 10 bases. V gave up 0 bases and J gave up 1 base; unmatched junction bases: 4. Germline CDR1 reads KGHSH; CDR2 reads LQKENI. CDR3 size: 17 residues. This chain's CDR3 is CASSPPGGTSGTDTQYF. The CDR3 coding sequence is TGTGCCAGCTCACCACCGGGAGGGACTAGCGGCACAGATACGCAGTATTTT.

With regard to this clonotype: The junction departs from germline at one end; a sequencing error may be responsible. The chain employs TRBV14 and TRBJ2-1, with 9 positions matching TRBD2. The CDR3 is 18 amino acids. Germline CDR1 is SGHDN and CDR2 is FVKESK. CDR3 protein: CASSQDGLAGLAYNERFF. CDR3 DNA sequence: TGTGCCAGCAGCCAAGATGGCCTAGCGGGGCTTGCCTACAATGAGCGGTTCTTC.

The rearrangement uses TRBV20-1 and TRBJ1-1; 8 bases line up with TRBD1. Trimming cost V 5 bases and J 1 base; bases outside gene matches: 6. The CDR3 has 14 amino acids. The germline CDR1 and CDR2 sequences are DFQATT and SNEGSKA (reference sequence). The CDR3 is CSAPRDRRNTEAFF. The CDR3, as DNA: TGCAGTGCTCCCCGGGACAGGAGGAACACTGAAGCTTTCTTT.

In this sample, this clonotype turned up a few times. The rearrangement joins TRBV6-5 to TRBJ1-4, with D maybe TRBD1 (6 bases). The ends were cut back, 4 bases at V and 3 bases at J, with 12 bases in the middle. Per germline, CDR1 MNHEY and CDR2 SVGAGI. The CDR3 loop spans 15 amino acids. The CDR3 loop reads CASSSFGGSNEKLFF. The CDR3, as DNA: TGTGCCAGCAGTTCGTTCGGGGGCTCTAATGAAAAACTGTTTTTT.

The table lists this clonotype with a few counts. This chain links TRBV2 with TRBJ2-3; maybe TRBD2 (7 bases). CDR1 and CDR2 from the germline V gene are SNHLY and FYNNEI. The V end was cut by 3 bases, the J end by 4 bases, with 14 bases between. There are 15 residues in the CDR3. CDR3 region: CASSEGGGSADTQYF. CDR3 DNA: TGTGCCAGCAGTGAGGGGGGGGGCTCCGCAGATACGCAGTATTTT.

Turning to this clonotype: Given a much more abundant clone one base away, this may be a read error. The V gene is TRBV19, the J gene TRBJ2-1; 9 bases are a match to TRBD2. With V trimmed by 9 bases and J by 12 bases, 15 bases remained unmatched. The CDR3 has 14 residues. Germline-derived CDR1 and CDR2 are LNHDA and SQIVND (reference sequence). CDR3 in DNA: TGTGCCAGCGGAGCGGCTAGCGGGGCGGGTGGGCAGTTCTTC. Residues: CASGAASGAGGQFF.

The chain combines TRBV29-1 with TRBJ2-5, with TRBD2 matching over 9 bases. Per the germline V gene, CDR1 is SQVTM and CDR2 is ANQGSEA. This CDR3 spans 14 amino acids. V dropped 7 bases and J dropped 0; count of bases not matched to a gene: 6. CDR3 loop: CSGFGLAYQETQYF. In DNA, the CDR3 is TGCAGCGGCTTCGGACTAGCGTACCAAGAGACCCAGTACTTC.

This chain links TRBV13 with TRBJ2-7, with 8 positions matching TRBD2. V gave up 0 bases and J gave up 5 bases; unmatched junction bases: 12. The germline gives CDR1 PRHDT, CDR2 FYEKMQ (reference sequence). The CDR3 is made up of 17 amino acids. CDR3 nucleotide sequence: TGTGCCAGCAGCTTAGGGAGTATTGGAGCGGGGGTCCACGAGCAGTACTTC. This sequence encodes CASSLGSIGAGVHEQYF. Together with reference TRBV13 and TRBJ2-7, the CDR3 gives the full variable domain: AAGVIQSPRHLIKEKRETATLKCYPIPRHDTVYWYQQGPGQDPQFLISFYEKMQSDKGSIPDRFSAQQFSDYHSELNMSSLELGDSALYFCASSLGSIGAGVHEQYFGPGTRLTVT.

Remarks on this clonotype: A much larger clonotype is one base distant, so this may be a read error. This rearrangement joins TRBV12-3 or TRBV12-4 to TRBJ1-1; 7 bases match TRBD1. V lost 5 bases to trimming and J lost 12 bases; unmatched junction nucleotides: 12. CDR3 length: 13 residues. The CDR3 loop is CASSVLDRDVTFF. CDR3 in DNA: TGTGCCAGCAGTGTACTTGACAGGGATGTGACTTTCTTT.

Of note for this clonotype: One end of the junction fails to match germline, which may point to a read error. CDR3 in amino acids: CAGSLQGARTDTQYF. DNA for the CDR3: TGTGCCGGCAGTTTACAGGGGGCAAGGACAGATACGCAGTATTTT. The V call is TRBV28, the J call TRBJ2-3; 9 bases map to TRBD1. The CDR3 is 15 residues long. Germline CDR1 is MDHEN and CDR2 is SYDVKM. The complete variable domain, with remaining parts taken from reference TRBV28 and TRBJ2-3, reads DVKVTQSSRYLVKRTGEKVFLECVQDMDHENMFWYRQDPGLGLRLIYFSYDVKMKEKGDIPEGYSVSREKKERFSLILESASTNQTSMYLCAGSLQGARTDTQYFGPGTRLTVL.

The V and J genes are TRBV7-9 and TRBJ1-1; 12 bases agree with TRBD1. Germline V gene sequence: CDR1 SEHNR, CDR2 FQNEAQ (reference sequence). The CDR3 covers 16 residues. The trim removed 1 base at V and 4 bases at J, leaving 4 bases unmatched. The CDR3 here is CASSLVGQGAGTEAFF. CDR3 bases: TGTGCCAGCAGCTTAGTGGGACAGGGGGCCGGCACTGAAGCTTTCTTT.

This clonotype was counted ten times or more. V is TRBV7-2 and J is TRBJ2-5, with D unresolved. The CDR3 totals 13 residues. Germline V gene lookup returns CDR1 SGHTA and CDR2 FQGNSA. Trimming cost V 5 bases and J 0 bases, with 7 bases left between them. CDR3 residues: CASSTEYQETQYF. CDR3 DNA sequence: TGTGCCAGCAGCACAGAGTACCAAGAGACCCAGTACTTC. The full variable domain, rest sourced from reference TRBV7-2 and TRBJ2-5, is GAGVSQSPSNKVTEKGKDVELRCDPISGHTALYWYRQSLGQGLEFLIYFQGNSAPDKSGLPSDRFSAERTGGSVSTLTIQRTQQEDSAVYLCASSTEYQETQYFGPGTRLLVL.

The CDR3 region has the DNA TGTGCCAGCTCACCTCAAGAGGCGAGCTCCTACAATGAGCAGTTCTTC. Its protein is CASSPQEASSYNEQFF. The chain joins TRBV18 to TRBJ2-1, with no clear D. V was shortened by 3 bases and J by 0 bases, with 12 bases between the two germline ends. CDR1 is KGHSH, CDR2 LQKENI, per germline. The CDR3 has 16 amino acids. The entire variable domain, with the rest obtained from reference TRBV18 and TRBJ2-1, is as follows: NAGVMQNPRHLVRRRGQEARLRCSPMKGHSHVYWYRQLPEEGLKFMVYLQKENIIDESGMPKERFSAEFPKEGPSILRIQQVVRGDSAAYFCASSPQEASSYNEQFFGPGTRLTVL.

The chain uses TRBV27 and TRBJ2-3; D uncertain. Trimming pared 0 bases from V and 7 bases from J, leaving 8 bases between. Germline CDR1 is MNHEY and CDR2 is SMNVEV (reference sequence). The CDR3 has 13 amino acids. CDR3 DNA sequence: TGTGCCAGCAGTTTATCGTCCCCGTATACGCAGTATTTT. This sequence encodes CASSLSSPYTQYF.

In this sample, this clonotype turned up once. V usage is TRBV6-2 or TRBV6-3 and J usage is TRBJ1-2; D remains unclear. The CDR3 has 14 amino acids. From germline, CDR1 is MNHEY and CDR2 SVGEGT. The V and J ends lost 5 bases and 8 bases respectively, with 18 bases between them. Here the CDR3 reads CASSAEVVRSGYTF. The DNA of the CDR3 is TGTGCCAGCAGTGCGGAGGTGGTTCGTTCGGGCTACACCTTC.

The chain couples TRBV6-4 to TRBJ2-3; 7 bases line up with TRBD2. The CDR3 totals 15 residues. Germline V gives CDR1 MRHNA, CDR2 SNTAGT. Losses at the gene ends were 6 bases for V and 2 bases for J; bases not matched to a gene: 8. This CDR3 is CASRPSLADTDTQYF. In nucleotides, the CDR3 is TGTGCCAGCAGACCCTCCCTAGCGGACACAGATACGCAGTATTTT.

The chain joins TRBV7-2 to TRBJ2-7; D possibly corresponds to TRBD2 (6 bases). V was shortened by 3 bases and J by 1 base, with 13 bases between the two germline ends. The germline gives CDR1 SGHTA, CDR2 FQGNSA. The CDR3 is made up of 15 amino acids. The CDR3 bases are TGTGCCAGCAGCTTTCTTGGGGGGACTTCCTACGAGCAGTACTTC. Protein: CASSFLGGTSYEQYF.

This clonotype showed up just a few times. V and J are TRBV10-3 and TRBJ2-1; D is perhaps TRBD1 (6 bases). Germline CDR1 reads ENHRY; CDR2 reads SYGVKD. The CDR3 totals 15 residues. Deletions cut 3 bases from V and 4 bases from J, with 13 bases between. The CDR3 reads CAISDYRASYNEQFF. The DNA for the CDR3 is TGTGCCATCAGTGACTACAGGGCGAGTTACAATGAGCAGTTCTTC.

V usage is TRBV7-2 and J usage is TRBJ1-6; 7 bases line up with TRBD1. Unmatched junction bases numbered 3, after V lost 0 bases and J lost 7 bases. Germline V gene lookup returns CDR1 SGHTA and CDR2 FQGNSA. The length of the CDR3 is 15 residues. CDR3 protein: CASSLAVGQNSPLHF. Here the CDR3 DNA reads TGTGCCAGCAGCTTAGCTGTGGGACAGAATTCACCCCTCCACTTT.

The chain uses TRBV12-3 or TRBV12-4 and TRBJ2-1, with 7 bases aligning to TRBD1. J was trimmed by 0 bases and V by 1 base; bases with no gene match: 3. The CDR3 has 16 residues. The CDR3 sequence: CASSLGGQSSYNEQFF. The CDR3 DNA sequence: TGTGCCAGCAGTTTAGGGGGACAGAGCTCCTACAATGAGCAGTTCTTC.